One sample yielded the 30 T cell receptor beta chains listed below, sequenced in a study of T cells in Graves' hyperthyroidism and ophthalmopathy. Using RNA transcripts as the source, TCR beta CDR3 regions were amplified. HTBI primers drove first-round RT-PCR of the TCR CDR3. TCRdb ran MiXCR on the multiplex PCR reads and lists one entry per CDR3 protein. The table records 550,000 to 650,000 distinct CDR3 sequences, 13% to 15% of them present only once. Sequenced sample: blood. These receptors originate from a woman in her thirties or forties with Graves' hyperthyroidism.

This clonotype occurred many times. The chain has TRBV27 and TRBJ2-7, with TRBD2 matching over 8 bases. This CDR3 has 14 amino acids. Germline-derived CDR1 and CDR2 are MNHEY and SMNVEV (reference sequence). V shed 3 bases, J shed 2 bases, and the junction held 3 bases outside the gene matches. CDR3 coding DNA: TGTGCCAGCAGTTTCTTCGGGGGGGCCTACGAGCAGTACTTC. This codes for CASSFFGGAYEQYF.

The rearrangement uses TRBV28 and TRBJ1-1; the match to TRBD1 covers 11 bases. This CDR3 is built from 15 residues. In germline, CDR1 is MDHEN, CDR2 SYDVKM. J gave up 6 bases and V 5 bases, and 8 bases lay outside the gene matches. DNA for the CDR3: TGTGCCAGCAGTCCCTGGACAGGGGGCCGGGCTGAAGCTTTCTTT. Amino acid sequence: CASSPWTGGRAEAFF.

The chain has TRBV28 and TRBJ1-5; D call uncertain. V lost 3 bases and J lost 6, with 12 bases in between. The CDR3 totals 14 residues. CDR1 and CDR2 from the germline V gene are MDHEN and SYDVKM. CDR3 coding DNA: TGTGCCAGCAGTTTTTCACAGAGTAGTCAGCCCCAGCATTTT. Amino acid sequence: CASSFSQSSQPQHF.

The table lists this clonotype with a few counts. The chain has TRBV6-1 and TRBJ1-5, with 8 bases fitting TRBD1. The CDR3 covers 14 residues. With 8 bases clipped from V and 6 bases from J, the junction kept 9 bases outside the gene matches. Per germline, CDR1 MNHNS and CDR2 SASEGT. The CDR3 here is CASGPGTGGQPQHF. Here the CDR3 DNA reads TGTGCCAGCGGACCAGGGACAGGAGGTCAGCCCCAGCATTTT.

The chain employs TRBV19 and TRBJ1-1, with D perhaps TRBD1 (5 bases). Trimming cost V 5 bases and J 1 base, with 11 bases left between them. The CDR3 extends over 14 amino acids. Germline lookup yields CDR1 LNHDA and CDR2 SQIVND (reference sequence). The CDR3 sequence: CASSEHGGNTEAFF. CDR3 coding DNA: TGTGCCAGTAGTGAACATGGGGGGAACACTGAAGCTTTCTTT.

This clonotype was found a few times. The gene calls are TRBV6-2 or TRBV6-3 and TRBJ2-4; D remains unclear. Germline V gene data show CDR1 as MNHEY and CDR2 as SVGEGT. V was trimmed by 5 bases and J by 0 bases, leaving 11 bases between them. The CDR3 runs 15 residues. The CDR3 protein is CASSPVGLAKNIQYF. The CDR3 nucleotides read TGTGCCAGCAGTCCCGTCGGGTTAGCCAAAAACATTCAGTACTTC.

This clonotype was detected a few times. J is TRBJ1-2 and V is TRBV6-1; D perhaps matches TRBD1 (5 bases). Germline CDR1 is MNHNS and CDR2 is SASEGT. CDR3 size: 13 residues. The germline V and J ends were trimmed by 7 bases and 4 bases, with 13 bases remaining between them. CDR3 nucleotides: TGTGCCAGCACTTCGGGGGGAGTCTATGGCTACACCTTC. This codes for CASTSGGVYGYTF.

This clonotype occurred a few times. The junction departs from the called germline gene at one end, perhaps through a read error. The chain combines TRBV6-2 or TRBV6-3 with TRBJ1-1, with TRBD1 identical over 8 bases. This CDR3 contains 16 residues. Germline CDR1 MNHEY, CDR2 SVGEGT. CDR3 DNA sequence: TGTGTCAGCAGTTACGTCCAGGGGGCATTGAACACTGAAGCTTTCTTT. This sequence encodes CVSSYVQGALNTEAFF.

The table lists this clonotype with many counts. This sequence joins TRBV2 and TRBJ2-7; TRBD1 matches at 8 bases. This CDR3 region has 15 residues. Per the germline V gene, CDR1 is SNHLY and CDR2 is FYNNEI. V was pared by 2 bases and J by 1 base, with 4 bases of the junction left unmatched. CDR3 nucleotide sequence: TGTGCCAGCAGTGAACCAGGGGGCAGTTCCTACGAGCAGTACTTC. Translation gives CASSEPGGSSYEQYF. The whole variable domain, remainder taken from reference TRBV2 and TRBJ2-7, is EPEVTQTPSHQVTQMGQEVILRCVPISNHLYFYWYRQILGQKVEFLVSFYNNEISEKSEIFDDQFSVERPDGSNFTLKIRSTKLEDSAMYFCASSEPGGSSYEQYFGPGTRLTVT.

This clonotype was recorded a few times. The chain combines TRBV6-1 with TRBJ2-1; TRBD2 matches 9 bases. The CDR3 length is 17 residues. V shed 2 bases and J 3 bases; nucleotides not matched to a gene: 8. CDR1 MNHNS and CDR2 SASEGT come from the germline V gene. The CDR3 DNA reads TGTGCCAGCAGTGAATCCACTCTAGCGGGGAACTACAATGAGCAGTTCTTC. Its protein is CASSESTLAGNYNEQFF.

The chain employs TRBV15 and TRBJ1-5, with D perhaps TRBD1 (5 bases). The CDR3 contains 17 residues. Trimming removed 5 bases at V and 5 bases at J, with 22 bases between. Germline lookup yields CDR1 LNHNV and CDR2 YYDKDF (reference sequence). In DNA, the CDR3 is TGTGCCACCAGCGGATACGAATGGGACGATCTATATCAGCCCCAGCATTTT. It translates to CATSGYEWDDLYQPQHF.

This clonotype was seen repeatedly, ten times or more. The chain uses TRBV19 and TRBJ2-3, with a possible D match to TRBD2 (6 bases). Germline lookup yields CDR1 LNHDA and CDR2 SQIVND (reference sequence). V shed 5 bases and J shed 1 base, with 13 bases lying between them. The CDR3 is 15 amino acids. The CDR3 DNA follows: TGTGCCAGTAGTTACCACACGGGGGGCACAGATACGCAGTATTTT. It translates to CASSYHTGGTDTQYF.

This clonotype occurred many times. The genes are TRBV27 and TRBJ1-2; D is unclear. CDR1 is MNHEY, CDR2 SMNVEV, per germline (reference sequence). V was shortened by 3 bases and J by 3 bases, with 5 bases between the two germline ends. The CDR3 contains 12 residues. CDR3 sequence reads: CASSLVHYGYTF. The CDR3 nucleotides are TGTGCCAGCAGTTTGGTCCACTATGGCTACACCTTC.

This clonotype was detected many times. V and J are TRBV5-6 and TRBJ2-7; D is tentatively TRBD1 or TRBD2 (5 bases each). Germline V CDR1 and CDR2: SGHDT, YYEEEE. The CDR3 loop spans 14 amino acids. V shed 0 bases and J shed 6 bases, with 13 bases lying between them. The CDR3 loop reads CASSLGVGVSEQYF. The CDR3 DNA sequence: TGTGCCAGCAGCTTGGGTGTGGGGGTCTCCGAGCAGTACTTC.

The chain combines TRBV4-1 with TRBJ2-2, with D perhaps TRBD1 (6 bases). Germline V gene lookup returns CDR1 MGHRA and CDR2 YSYEKL. Trimming cost V 5 bases and J 6 bases, with 13 bases left between them. The CDR3 has 14 amino acids. The CDR3 loop is CASSENRVSGELFF. The CDR3 DNA sequence: TGCGCCAGCAGCGAAAACAGGGTTTCCGGGGAGCTGTTTTTT.

This clonotype has ten or more counts. V usage is TRBV28 and J usage is TRBJ1-2; maybe TRBD1 (5 bases). The germline V gene encodes CDR1 MDHEN and CDR2 SYDVKM. Trimming cost V 6 bases and J 3 bases, with 14 bases left between them. There are 14 residues in the CDR3. In DNA, the CDR3 is TGTGCCAGCAGCATCCCCAGGGCGGACTATGGCTACACCTTC. This translates into CASSIPRADYGYTF.

The chain employs TRBV2 and TRBJ2-2; D ambiguous. Trimming removed 3 bases at V and 4 bases at J, with 12 bases between. Per the germline V gene, CDR1 is SNHLY and CDR2 is FYNNEI. The CDR3 runs to 15 residues. The CDR3 coding sequence is TGTGCCAGCAGTGAGTACGGCAGGCCCACCGGGGAGCTGTTTTTT. It yields the protein CASSEYGRPTGELFF.

This clonotype was recorded at least ten times. The chain links TRBV6-1 to TRBJ2-3; 10 bases map to TRBD2. The trim removed 6 bases at V and 5 bases at J, leaving 11 bases unmatched. The CDR3 contains 16 residues. Germline V CDR1 and CDR2: MNHNS, SASEGT. The CDR3 loop is CASSPNIAGGQDTQYF. The CDR3 DNA sequence: TGTGCCAGCAGCCCAAACATAGCGGGAGGTCAAGATACGCAGTATTTT.

This clonotype was detected only once. The chain is built from TRBV27 and TRBJ2-7, with TRBD2 matching 14 bases. Germline V gene sequence: CDR1 MNHEY, CDR2 SMNVEV (reference sequence). With 0 bases clipped from V and 3 bases from J, the junction kept 13 bases outside the gene matches. The length of the CDR3 is 20 residues. CDR3 DNA sequence: TGTGCCAGCAGTTTATCCGGAGACGGGACTAGCGGGAGTCGGCTCTACGAGCAGTACTTC. It is translated as CASSLSGDGTSGSRLYEQYF.

This clonotype was seen ten or more times. CDR3 bases: TGTGCCAGCAGTTTAGGTTTGGTCCGCAATACTGAAGCTTTCTTT. Its protein is CASSLGLVRNTEAFF. This chain uses TRBV28 with TRBJ1-1; D uncertain. V was shortened by 2 bases and J by 5 bases, with 15 bases between the two germline ends. The CDR3 length is 15 residues. The germline V gene has CDR1 MDHEN and CDR2 SYDVKM.

This clonotype was counted at least ten times. The rearrangement joins TRBV6-2 or TRBV6-3 to TRBJ1-1; 11 bases align to TRBD1. CDR1 MNHEY and CDR2 SVGEGT come from the germline V gene. J gave up 4 bases and V 7 bases, and 5 bases lay outside the gene matches. The CDR3 is 14 amino acids. CDR3 bases: TGTGCCAGCAATCGGGACAGGGGGAGCACTGAAGCTTTCTTT. The encoded protein is CASNRDRGSTEAFF.

The sample holds many counts of this clonotype. This chain joins TRBV6-1 and TRBJ2-3, with D maybe TRBD2 (6 bases). In germline, CDR1 is MNHNS, CDR2 SASEGT. The CDR3 totals 15 residues. V lost 2 bases, J lost 2 bases, and 11 bases lay in between. The CDR3 DNA reads TGTGCCAGCAGTGAATTAGCGGTGATCACAGATACGCAGTATTTT. Its protein is CASSELAVITDTQYF.

The chain uses TRBV16 and TRBJ2-1; no reliable D call. V was pared by 0 bases and J by 2 bases, with 8 bases between. Germline assignment: CDR1 KGHSY and CDR2 FQNENV. This CDR3 comprises 15 residues. CDR3 sequence: CASSQSHGTYNEQFF. CDR3 nucleotides: TGTGCCAGCAGCCAATCCCACGGAACCTACAATGAGCAGTTCTTC.

The CDR3 spells CASSLEYPGGYGYTF. The CDR3 nucleotides read TGCGCCAGCAGCTTGGAATACCCCGGAGGCTATGGCTACACCTTC. The chain employs TRBV5-1 and TRBJ1-2; D not resolved. V lost 0 bases to trimming and J lost 4 bases, with 13 bases between them. This CDR3 has 15 residues. Germline CDR1 reads SGHRS; CDR2 reads YFSETQ.

This clonotype appeared a few times. The V and J genes are TRBV6-1 and TRBJ1-4, with a tentative D call TRBD1 (6 bases). Trimming removed 4 bases at V and 1 base at J, with 7 bases between. The CDR3 totals 14 residues. Germline CDR1 and CDR2: MNHNS and SASEGT. CDR3: CASSGRGTNEKLFF. CDR3 nucleotides: TGTGCCAGCAGTGGCAGGGGAACTAATGAAAAACTGTTTTTT.

With regard to this clonotype: This could be a read error, since a much larger clone is one nucleotide away. This sequence joins TRBV28 and TRBJ1-1, with D possibly TRBD1 on 5 matching bases. Trimming removed 1 base from V and 11 bases from J, with 11 bases in between. The CDR3 consists of 12 residues. The germline V gene has CDR1 MDHEN and CDR2 SYDVKM. CDR3 DNA: TGTGCCAGCAGTTTATCACGGGGCGCCGCTTTCTTT. The encoded protein is CASSLSRGAAFF.

The chain has TRBV30 and TRBJ1-5, with D unclear. Germline V gene data show CDR1 as GTSNPN and CDR2 as SVGIG (reference sequence). This CDR3 is 16 amino acids long. V lost 0 bases to trimming and J lost 4 bases, with 16 bases between them. CDR3 coding DNA: TGTGCCTGGAGTGTACCTGGTACAGTGTGGAATCAGCCCCAGCATTTT. Protein product: CAWSVPGTVWNQPQHF.

The gene calls are TRBV7-2 and TRBJ1-4; D is uncertain. With 5 bases removed from V and 3 bases from J, the gap between germline ends came to 16 bases. The CDR3 consists of 16 residues. Looked up from germline, CDR1 is SGHTA and CDR2 is FQGNSA. This CDR3 is CASSPYHTPANEKLFF. In nucleotides, the CDR3 is TGTGCCAGCAGCCCCTACCACACGCCCGCTAATGAAAAACTGTTTTTT.

Concerning this clonotype: A single base separates this from a much larger clone, so it may be a read error. The J gene is TRBJ2-1, the V gene TRBV7-8, with 7 bases aligning to TRBD2. This CDR3 comprises 17 residues. In germline, CDR1 is SGHVS, CDR2 FQNEAQ. The CDR3 nucleotides read TGTGCCGGCAGTCCGAAAAGACTAGCAATGAACCACAATGAGCAGTTCTTC. It translates to CAGSPKRLAMNHNEQFF.

This clonotype turned up a few times. The chain couples TRBV11-3 to TRBJ2-5, with D possibly being TRBD1 (6 bases). The CDR3 is 14 residues long. V was trimmed by 5 bases and J by 3 bases, leaving 13 bases between them. CDR1 is SGHNT and CDR2 is YENEEA in the germline V gene. CDR3: CASSPGTSEETQYF. The CDR3 DNA reads TGTGCCAGCAGCCCCGGGACATCAGAAGAGACCCAGTACTTC.